The 27 T cell receptor beta chains below all came from one sample that was sequenced in a study of T cell repertoires in aging, cancer and after chemotherapy. A mixed TRB-A/B primer pool amplified rearranged TRB by multiplex touch-down PCR. TCRdb used MiXCR to reprocess the multiplex PCR reads, holding one entry per CDR3 protein. Of approximately 2,300 distinct CDR3 sequences detected, over 25% appear once; the ten largest clones hold about 15%. Peripheral blood genomic DNA, not sorted cells or RNA, was the template. Sequencing used blood. These receptors were collected from a human donor with a solid tumor.

Sample share makes this clonotype large. This chain joins TRBV30 and TRBJ1-2; 8 nucleotides line up with TRBD1. Germline trimming cut 2 bases from V and 2 bases from J; bases unmatched to any gene: 7. Per germline, CDR1 GTSNPN and CDR2 SVGIG (reference sequence). This CDR3 spans 15 amino acids. CDR3 sequence (DNA): TGTGCCTGGAGTCCGGGACAGGCGTCAAACTATGGCTACACCTTC. This encodes CAWSPGQASNYGYTF.

This clonotype showed up just a few times. The chain joins TRBV6-2 or TRBV6-3 to TRBJ1-1; perhaps TRBD1 as D (6 bases). V was clipped by 6 bases and J by 0 bases, with 11 bases between them. The germline gives CDR1 MNHEY, CDR2 SVGEGT. The CDR3 spans 14 residues. The CDR3 nucleotides read TGTGCCAGCAGACTCGGGGGCGTGAACACTGAAGCTTTCTTT. Its protein product is CASRLGGVNTEAFF.

This clonotype was found a few times. This chain joins TRBV5-4 and TRBJ1-3; no firm D call. The CDR3 has 14 amino acids. Germline V CDR1 and CDR2: SGHNT, YYREEE (reference sequence). Trimming pared 4 bases from V and 9 bases from J, leaving 17 bases between. This chain's CDR3 is CASSENVGSSTIYF. The CDR3 region has the DNA TGTGCCAGCAGCGAAAACGTCGGGTCGTCCACCATATATTTT. The full variable domain, its missing parts supplied by reference TRBV5-4 and TRBJ1-3, is ETGVTQSPTHLIKTRGQQVTLRCSSQSGHNTVSWYQQALGQGPQFIFQYYREEENGRGNFPPRFSGLQFPNYSSELNVNALELDDSALYLCASSENVGSSTIYFGEGSWLTVV.

This clonotype was seen only a few times. The rearrangement links TRBV5-6 to TRBJ1-5; the match to TRBD1 covers 11 bases. The J segment lost 1 base and the V segment lost 4 bases, leaving 7 bases of the junction unmatched. CDR1 is SGHDT, CDR2 YYEEEE, per germline. The CDR3 length is 17 residues. The CDR3, as DNA: TGTGCCAGCAGCGGGAGGACAGGGGGCGGAAGCAATCAGCCCCAGCATTTT. As protein: CASSGRTGGGSNQPQHF.

By proportion, this clonotype is large. The chain is built from TRBV30 and TRBJ1-5, with 7 bases matching TRBD1. CDR3 length equals 14 residues. Looked up from germline, CDR1 is GTSNPN and CDR2 is SVGIG (reference sequence). After removal of 3 bases from V and 3 bases from J, the junction contained 5 bases not matched to a gene. The DNA for the CDR3 is TGTGCCTGGAGGGGTACAGGGGACAATCAGCCCCAGCATTTT. The encoded protein is CAWRGTGDNQPQHF. Using reference TRBV30 and TRBJ1-5 for the parts outside the CDR3, the full variable domain is SQTIHQWPATLVQPVGSPLSLECTVEGTSNPNLYWYRQAAGRGLQLLFYSVGIGQISSEVPQNLSASRPQDRQFILSSKKLLLSDSGFYLCAWRGTGDNQPQHFGDGTRLSIL.

The V gene is TRBV14, the J gene TRBJ1-6, with D unclear. The CDR3 extends over 13 amino acids. The germline V gene encodes CDR1 SGHDN and CDR2 FVKESK. Trimming left V 4 bases short and J 9 bases short, with 10 bases between. CDR3 DNA: TGTGCCAGCAGCCCCCGGGAGGCTTCACCCCTCCACTTT. It encodes CASSPREASPLHF.

Comments on this clonotype: Just one base apart from a much larger clone, this may be a read error. CDR3 loop: CTSSSLGQGLGKLFF. The CDR3 DNA reads as TGTACCAGCAGCTCCCTCGGGCAGGGTCTCGGAAAACTGTTTTTT. This chain uses TRBV27 with TRBJ1-4; D perhaps matches TRBD1 (5 bases). Germline CDR1 reads MNHEY; CDR2 reads SMNVEV (reference sequence). The CDR3 is made up of 15 amino acids.

This clonotype was counted a few times. The chain joins TRBV12-3 or TRBV12-4 to TRBJ1-6, with a tentative D call TRBD1 (6 bases). The V and J ends lost 5 bases and 13 bases respectively, with 15 bases between them. CDR3 size: 13 residues. CDR3 region: CASSQTTGSPLHF. The DNA of the CDR3 is TGTGCCAGCAGTCAGACTACAGGGAGTCCCCTCCACTTT.

This chain links TRBV19 with TRBJ1-3; 9 positions match TRBD1. Losses at the gene ends were 2 bases for V and 3 bases for J; bases not matched to a gene: 5. Per germline, CDR1 LNHDA and CDR2 SQIVND (reference sequence). The CDR3 is made up of 16 amino acids. In DNA, the CDR3 is TGTGCCAGTAGTATACTCGGGACAGGGAATGGAAACACCATATATTTT. Protein: CASSILGTGNGNTIYF.

This clonotype was seen a few times. The J gene is TRBJ2-1, the V gene TRBV19, with 9 positions matching TRBD2. The germline CDR1 and CDR2 sequences are LNHDA and SQIVND (reference sequence). The J segment lost 7 bases and the V segment lost 0 bases, leaving 10 bases of the junction unmatched. This CDR3 spans 17 amino acids. The CDR3 DNA follows: TGTGCCAGTAGTATAGATCTCCGCGGGGGGGCGGGAAATGAGCAGTTCTTC. Protein sequence: CASSIDLRGGAGNEQFF.

This clonotype is termed medium-sized. The chain combines TRBV6-6 with TRBJ2-3; 7 bases are a match to TRBD2. With 4 bases clipped from V and 8 bases from J, the junction kept 9 bases outside the gene matches. In germline, CDR1 is MNHNY, CDR2 SVGAGI (reference sequence). The CDR3 loop spans 14 amino acids. The CDR3 DNA is TGTGCCAGCAGTTCAAGGGCGGGGGATGTTACGCAGTATTTT. It specifies CASSSRAGDVTQYF.

The chain links TRBV5-1 to TRBJ2-7; 9 bases line up with TRBD1. Trimming took 4 bases from V and 4 from J; bases not matched to a gene: 6. There are 14 residues in the CDR3. CDR1 and CDR2 (germline): SGHRS, YFSETQ. The CDR3 bases are TGCGCCAGCAGCCGGGACAGGGATCAGTACGAGCAGTACTTC. Its protein product is CASSRDRDQYEQYF.

V is TRBV4-3 and J is TRBJ2-1; D perhaps matches TRBD1 (5 bases). Germline CDR1 LGHNA, CDR2 YSLEER. The CDR3 is 14 amino acids. Trimming cost V 1 base and J 11 bases, with 15 bases left between them. CDR3 in DNA: TGCGCCAGCAGCCAAGGAAGGGGAAGCCATAAGCAGTTCTTC. Translation: CASSQGRGSHKQFF.

CDR3 region: CASSFPGLGSYNEQFF. DNA of the CDR3: TGTGCCAGCAGCTTCCCGGGACTAGGCTCCTACAATGAGCAGTTCTTC. The V and J genes are TRBV7-9 and TRBJ2-1; 8 bases fit TRBD2. The CDR3 covers 16 residues. The germline CDR1 and CDR2 sequences are SEHNR and FQNEAQ (reference sequence). V lost 3 bases, J lost 0 bases, and 4 bases stayed unmatched.

This clonotype has a handful of counts. The CDR3 sequence is CASSLEQGVGGYTF. DNA for the CDR3: TGTGCCAGCAGCTTGGAACAGGGGGTGGGTGGCTACACCTTC. The chain joins TRBV5-5 to TRBJ1-2; 8 bases map to TRBD1. In germline, CDR1 is SGHKS, CDR2 YYEKEE (reference sequence). Trimming cost V 0 bases and J 7 bases; bases outside gene matches: 5. There are 14 residues in the CDR3.

The V and J genes are TRBV15 and TRBJ2-5; 8 nucleotides match TRBD2. After removal of 6 bases from V and 5 bases from J, the junction contained 2 bases not matched to a gene. The germline gives CDR1 LNHNV, CDR2 YYDKDF (reference sequence). The CDR3 is 12 residues long. The CDR3 spells CATRVAGETQYF. The CDR3 DNA sequence: TGTGCCACCAGAGTAGCGGGGGAGACCCAGTACTTC. Full variable domain (missing parts from reference TRBV15 and TRBJ2-5): DAMVIQNPRYQVTQFGKPVTLSCSQTLNHNVMYWYQQKSSQAPKLLFHYYDKDFNNEADTPDNFQSRRPNTSFCFLDIRSPGLGDTAMYLCATRVAGETQYFGPGTRLLVL.

A single count supports this clonotype. This clone may be a read error of a much larger clone one base away. The chain joins TRBV6-5 to TRBJ2-5, with D tentatively TRBD2 (7 bases). CDR3 size: 13 residues. Germline loops: CDR1 MNHEY, CDR2 SVGAGI. The CDR3, as DNA: TGTGCCAGCCTTAGGGGGGGCGGGGAGAGCCAGTACTTC. The encoded protein is CASLRGGGESQYF.

This chain joins TRBV6-2 or TRBV6-3 and TRBJ2-7; the match to TRBD2 covers 7 bases. V was pared by 2 bases and J by 3 bases, with 10 bases of the junction left unmatched. The germline CDR1 and CDR2 sequences are MNHEY and SVGEGT. This CDR3 comprises 16 residues. The CDR3 DNA reads as TGTGCCAGCAGTTACCCCTCTGGGAGGGGTCACTACGAGCAGTACTTC. The encoded protein is CASSYPSGRGHYEQYF.

V usage is TRBV10-3 and J usage is TRBJ1-2; 8 bases match TRBD1. From germline, CDR1 is ENHRY and CDR2 SYGVKD. The CDR3 contains 14 residues. Trimming at V came to 6 bases and at J to 2 bases, leaving 5 bases not matched to a gene. This CDR3 reads CAISGTGENYGYTF. The CDR3 coding sequence is TGTGCCATCAGCGGGACAGGCGAAAACTATGGCTACACCTTC.

This clonotype was counted only a few times. The chain is built from TRBV6-5 and TRBJ1-5; TRBD1 aligns across 8 bases. CDR3 length equals 14 residues. V lost 8 bases and J lost 4; bases outside the gene matches: 7. The germline CDR1 and CDR2 sequences are MNHEY and SVGAGI. The CDR3 loop is CASSRTGKNQPQHF. The CDR3 DNA is TGTGCCAGCTCGCGGACAGGGAAAAATCAGCCCCAGCATTTT.

In the case of this clonotype: A much more abundant neighbour one base away suggests this may be a read error. V is TRBV29-1 and J is TRBJ1-1, with 8 bases matching TRBD1. In germline, CDR1 is SQVTM, CDR2 ANQGSEA. This CDR3 is built from 13 residues. The CDR3: CSVGQGAFTKAFF. DNA for the CDR3: TGCAGCGTTGGCCAGGGGGCGTTCACTAAAGCTTTCTTT.

The V call is TRBV6-5, the J call TRBJ1-2, with 10 nucleotides matching TRBD1. Germline V gene sequence: CDR1 MNHEY, CDR2 SVGAGI. The V segment lost 5 bases and the J segment 6 bases; nucleotides outside the gene matches: 6. The CDR3 covers 14 residues. CDR3 protein: CASSTGTGVDGYTF. CDR3 nucleotide sequence: TGTGCCAGCAGTACCGGGACAGGGGTTGATGGCTACACCTTC.

The chain links TRBV7-9 to TRBJ1-1; D is possibly TRBD1 (6 bases). There are 15 residues in the CDR3. V lost 4 bases and J 4 bases, leaving 16 bases between the germline ends. The germline V gene encodes CDR1 SEHNR and CDR2 FQNEAQ (reference sequence). The DNA for the CDR3 is TGTGCCAGCAGCTCCCAAACTTTACAGGGCACTGAAGCTTTCTTT. The encoded protein is CASSSQTLQGTEAFF. The complete variable domain, with remaining parts taken from reference TRBV7-9 and TRBJ1-1, reads DTGVSQNPRHKITKRGQNVTFRCDPISEHNRLYWYRQTLGQGPEFLTYFQNEAQLEKSRLLSDRFSAERPKGSFSTLEIQRTEQGDSAMYLCASSSQTLQGTEAFFGQGTRLTVV.

The rearrangement links TRBV7-2 to TRBJ1-2; D unresolved. This CDR3 has 13 amino acids. Looked up from germline, CDR1 is SGHTA and CDR2 is FQGNSA. V dropped 5 bases and J dropped 6 bases, with 13 bases sitting between them. The CDR3 reads CASSATLSDGYTF. The CDR3 DNA sequence: TGTGCCAGCAGCGCAACCCTCTCCGATGGCTACACCTTC.

The V call is TRBV20-1, the J call TRBJ1-2; 11 bases are shared with TRBD1. V lost 5 bases and J lost 8; bases outside the gene matches: 7. This CDR3 is built from 13 residues. Germline V gene lookup returns CDR1 DFQATT and CDR2 SNEGSKA (reference sequence). Here the CDR3 DNA reads TGCAGTGCTCGAAGGACAGGGGGCCCGGGCTACACCTTC. Its translation is CSARRTGGPGYTF.

This rearrangement joins TRBV4-3 to TRBJ1-2; TRBD1 matches 8 bases. V dropped 0 bases and J dropped 5; count of bases not matched to a gene: 8. CDR1 is LGHNA, CDR2 YSLEER, per germline. The CDR3 contains 16 residues. The CDR3 region is CASSQDRVRTGYGYTF. The DNA of the CDR3 is TGCGCCAGCAGCCAAGATAGAGTTAGGACAGGGTATGGCTACACCTTC.

The genes are TRBV6-1 and TRBJ1-5; 9 bases map to TRBD1. The germline V gene encodes CDR1 MNHNS and CDR2 SASEGT. This CDR3 region has 17 residues. V lost 6 bases to trimming and J lost 6 bases; unmatched junction nucleotides: 15. The CDR3 nucleotides read TGTGCCAGCAGGAGAAAACCGGGACAGGGTTTGGGTCAGCCCCAGCATTTT. It codes for CASRRKPGQGLGQPQHF.